A selection of T cell receptor beta chains follows, all from one sample in a study of shared clonotypes between healthy human individuals. Produced via immunoSEQ multiplex PCR; TCRdb's table is partial and in-frame only. This table holds about 2.2 million clones, 93% found once. The material sequenced was naive CD8+ T cells from PBMCs. The receptors derive from a man younger than 35 in good health. Some clones in this sample may be carry-over from other donors' samples. The CDR3 runs from the conserved cysteine through the conserved F or W. A D gene is named only where the DNA matches it firmly. Clone size is shown for a subset of rows, as once, few, many or a class of expanded clone.

TRBV7-8	NA	NA	TRBJ2-1	TGTGCCAGCAGCTTAGATCTGGGTGGGTCCTACAATGAGCAGTTCTTC	CASSLDLGGSYNEQFF
TRBV9	NA	NA	TRBJ1-1	TGTGCCAGCAGCGTGAAGCCGGGACGAGGGAACACTGAAGCTTTCTTT	CASSVKPGRGNTEAFF
TRBV9	TRBD1	once	TRBJ2-1	TGTGCCAGCAGCGCCCCAGGGGGTAAAGGGAATGAGCAGTTCTTC	CASSAPGGKGNEQFF
TRBV7-9	NA	NA	TRBJ1-2	TGTGCCAGCAGCCCCTATTCCGGCGGCTACACCTTC	CASSPYSGGYTF
TRBV28	NA	NA	TRBJ2-7	TGTGCCAGCAGTTTATATTGGGGCCGCGAGCAGTACTTC	CASSLYWGREQYF
TRBV13	NA	NA	TRBJ2-7	TGTGCCAGCAGCTCCATCGACTCCTACGAGCAGTACTTC	CASSSIDSYEQYF
TRBV7-8	NA	NA	TRBJ1-1	TGTGCCAGCAGCCCCCGGGGAAGCTCAAACACTGAAGCTTTCTTT	CASSPRGSSNTEAFF
TRBV4-3	TRBD1	NA	TRBJ1-3	TGCGCCAGCAGCCAAGATTTGTGGTTCGAAAGACAGGGGACTGGAAACACCATATATTTT	CASSQDLWFERQGTGNTIYF
TRBV9	NA	NA	TRBJ1-1	TGTGCCAGCAGCGTAACGGATGGGAACACTGAAGCTTTCTTT	CASSVTDGNTEAFF
TRBV2	NA	few	TRBJ2-3	TGTGCCAGCACCAGCACAGATACGCAGTATTTT	CASTSTDTQYF
TRBV7-8	NA	once	TRBJ2-7	TGTGCCAGCAGCTCATTCGGCGGGCAAGCCTACGAGCAGTACTTC	CASSSFGGQAYEQYF
TRBV6-1	NA	NA	TRBJ2-4	TGTGCCAGCAGTGATCGGTTCCCCGAAAACATTCAGTACTTC	CASSDRFPENIQYF
TRBV27	NA	few	TRBJ1-5	TGTGCCAGCAGTTTACGGGACAGCAATCAGCCCCAGCATTTT	CASSLRDSNQPQHF